This entry features one T cell receptor beta chain sequence. The antigen remains unidentified. These data come from a study of T cell responses to AZD1222 COVID-19 vaccine. Regarding the study as a whole: Spike as a whole was targeted by vaccine-associated CD4 TCRs, dominant at 160-218 and 743-854.

This CDR3 contains 16 residues. Germline trimming cut 1 base from V and 5 bases from J; bases unmatched to any gene: 8. Germline V gene data show CDR1 as LGHDT and CDR2 as YNNKEL (reference sequence). Measured with immunoSEQ multiplex PCR; TCRdb has only the in-frame clones, and not every one. The data contain 140,000 or so clones, roughly 88% of them seen just once; the ten biggest clones take up roughly 3.8%. Sample: peripheral blood, taken on day 0 of AZD1222 vaccination. This sequence joins TRBV3-1 (or the pseudogene TRBV3-2) and TRBJ2-7; 10 bases map to TRBD2. The receptor was isolated from an adult in good health. The CDR3 loop reads CASSQGVLAGGHEQYF. In DNA, the CDR3 is TGTGCCAGCAGCCAAGGAGTTTTAGCGGGAGGCCACGAGCAGTACTTC.